Presented here are 12 T cell receptor beta chains from one specimen sequenced in a study of blood T cells in healthy people across ages. A second PCR of 7 to 11 cycles used a sample-barcoded 5' primer and a J-beta primer mix. TCRdb reprocessed the 5' RACE reads via MiXCR and lists one record per CDR3 protein. In the table there are around 800,000 distinct CDR3 sequences, about 62% of which are singletons. Material: blood. These receptors all stem from a man aged 25 to 40 in good health.

This clonotype was seen ten or more times. The gene calls are TRBV10-3 and TRBJ2-2; D not resolved. Trimming took 10 bases from V and 1 from J, leaving 19 bases between them. This CDR3 spans 16 amino acids. In germline, CDR1 is ENHRY, CDR2 SYGVKD. CDR3 coding DNA: TGTGCCACCCGCCATGTGAGGAATGGGAACACCGGGGAGCTGTTTTTT. As protein: CATRHVRNGNTGELFF.

This clonotype was picked up one time. This rearrangement joins TRBV6-6 to TRBJ1-1, with D possibly TRBD1 on 6 matching bases. This CDR3 region has 14 residues. The V end was cut by 2 bases, the J end by 6 bases, with 13 bases between. Per germline, CDR1 MNHNY and CDR2 SVGAGI (reference sequence). CDR3 coding DNA: TGTGCCAGCAGTTACGGAGGGGGATCCGCTGAAGCTTTCTTT. This encodes CASSYGGGSAEAFF.

This clonotype was seen only a few times. The chain carries TRBV20-1 and TRBJ1-2; 7 bases match TRBD1. The CDR3 has 15 amino acids. From germline, CDR1 is DFQATT and CDR2 SNEGSKA (reference sequence). Losses at the gene ends were 0 bases for V and 4 bases for J; bases not matched to a gene: 8. DNA for the CDR3: TGCAGTGCTAGAGATCGTATAAGGGGGCCCTATGGCTACACCTTC. This codes for CSARDRIRGPYGYTF.

In this sample, this clonotype turned up a few times. The V and J genes are TRBV5-1 and TRBJ2-6; D possibly corresponds to TRBD2 (5 bases). This CDR3 has 16 amino acids. Germline CDR1 and CDR2: SGHRS and YFSETQ. With 4 bases removed from V and 0 bases from J, the gap between germline ends came to 11 bases. The CDR3 DNA follows: TGCGCCAGCAGCGGAGGCGATTACTCTGGGGCCAACGTCCTGACTTTC. Protein sequence: CASSGGDYSGANVLTF.

The gene calls are TRBV20-1 and TRBJ1-2; 7 positions agree with TRBD1. V shed 3 bases and J 3 bases; nucleotides not matched to a gene: 1. CDR3 length: 12 amino acids. Looked up from germline, CDR1 is DFQATT and CDR2 is SNEGSKA (reference sequence). This chain's CDR3 is CSASGTDYGYTF. CDR3 nucleotide sequence: TGCAGTGCTAGTGGGACAGACTATGGCTACACCTTC.

This clonotype has a handful of counts. The chain employs TRBV4-3 and TRBJ2-7; 8 nucleotides match TRBD1. Germline values: CDR1 LGHNA, CDR2 YSLEER. The CDR3 extends over 17 amino acids. V gave up 0 bases and J gave up 1 base; unmatched junction bases: 8. CDR3 region: CASSQETGGFSSYEQYF. CDR3 sequence (DNA): TGCGCCAGCAGCCAAGAAACAGGGGGTTTTTCGTCCTACGAGCAGTACTTC.

V is TRBV6-1 and J is TRBJ2-4; 8 nucleotides agree with TRBD1. J was trimmed by 13 bases and V by 4 bases; bases with no gene match: 9. In germline, CDR1 is MNHNS, CDR2 SASEGT. The CDR3 loop spans 13 amino acids. The CDR3 DNA sequence: TGTGCCAGCAGTGTAACAGGGGGGCAAGAGCAGTACTTC. Residues: CASSVTGGQEQYF.

The chain recombines TRBV4-2 with TRBJ2-7; D tentatively reads TRBD1 or TRBD2 (5 bases each). Germline V gene data show CDR1 as LGHNA and CDR2 as YNFKEQ. V was pared by 4 bases and J by 5 bases, with 18 bases between. The CDR3 contains 15 residues. CDR3 DNA: TGTGCCAGCAGCCGCGATGCTAACTTGGGGGACGAGCAGTACTTC. Translating it yields CASSRDANLGDEQYF.

The rearrangement links TRBV7-9 to TRBJ2-1; 8 bases are a match to TRBD2. The CDR3 is made up of 15 amino acids. CDR1 SEHNR and CDR2 FQNEAQ come from the germline V gene (reference sequence). V lost 6 bases and J lost 3; bases outside the gene matches: 7. Here the CDR3 reads CASSRGGRGYNEQFF. In nucleotides, the CDR3 is TGTGCCAGCAGTCGGGGGGGACGGGGCTACAATGAGCAGTTCTTC.

This chain connects TRBV27 to TRBJ2-2; D not certain. V was trimmed by 0 bases and J by 4 bases, leaving 9 bases between them. The CDR3 runs to 15 residues. CDR1 and CDR2 from the germline V gene are MNHEY and SMNVEV (reference sequence). This CDR3 is CASSLSTVATGELFF. CDR3 nucleotide sequence: TGTGCCAGCAGTTTATCCACAGTGGCCACCGGGGAGCTGTTTTTT.

This clonotype has a handful of counts. The V call is TRBV7-2, the J call TRBJ2-5; no clear D gene. The CDR3 covers 13 residues. V lost 6 bases, J lost 4 bases, and 12 bases lay in between. Germline lookup yields CDR1 SGHTA and CDR2 FQGNSA. The CDR3 DNA is TGTGCCAGCAGTCTAGTTTTCGGAGAGACCCAGTACTTC. Translating it yields CASSLVFGETQYF.

This chain links TRBV5-1 with TRBJ1-1; D gene ambiguous. Germline CDR1 reads SGHRS; CDR2 reads YFSETQ. This CDR3 contains 14 residues. V gave up 1 base and J gave up 5 bases, with 12 bases separating them. CDR3 sequence (DNA): TGCGCCAGCAGCTTGTCACCGGGAGATACTGAAGCTTTCTTT. It yields the protein CASSLSPGDTEAFF.